The T cell receptor beta chain under discussion was sequenced for a study of T cell responses to AZD1222 COVID-19 vaccine. Study results and caveats: After two AZD1222 doses, spike-specific TCR breadth and depth rose versus day 0. Most donors were white British and more were female, and clonal diversity was possibly underestimated. Repertoires were sampled only after the peak T cell response. Nearly half of spike-specific TCRs reportedly target variant regions that are unmutated in the B.1.351 and B.1.1.7 variants.

Germline V gives CDR1 GTSNPN, CDR2 SVGIG (reference sequence). The CDR3 is 14 amino acids. Trimming removed 1 base from V and 5 bases from J, with 15 bases in between. Here immunoSEQ multiplex PCR was the method, and the copy in TCRdb shows in-frame clones only, minus some. The sample includes about 110,000 clones, about 85% of them seen just once. With regard to this clone: Its antigen is unknown.

Sample: peripheral blood, taken 28 days after the second AZD1222 dose. This TCR was sampled from an adult who received the AZD1222 COVID-19 vaccine. The chain combines TRBV30 with TRBJ2-7; TRBD2 is a possible D gene (5 bases). The CDR3 region is CAWSGPGGVNEQYF. CDR3 nucleotide sequence: TGTGCCTGGAGTGGTCCAGGAGGCGTCAACGAGCAGTACTTC.